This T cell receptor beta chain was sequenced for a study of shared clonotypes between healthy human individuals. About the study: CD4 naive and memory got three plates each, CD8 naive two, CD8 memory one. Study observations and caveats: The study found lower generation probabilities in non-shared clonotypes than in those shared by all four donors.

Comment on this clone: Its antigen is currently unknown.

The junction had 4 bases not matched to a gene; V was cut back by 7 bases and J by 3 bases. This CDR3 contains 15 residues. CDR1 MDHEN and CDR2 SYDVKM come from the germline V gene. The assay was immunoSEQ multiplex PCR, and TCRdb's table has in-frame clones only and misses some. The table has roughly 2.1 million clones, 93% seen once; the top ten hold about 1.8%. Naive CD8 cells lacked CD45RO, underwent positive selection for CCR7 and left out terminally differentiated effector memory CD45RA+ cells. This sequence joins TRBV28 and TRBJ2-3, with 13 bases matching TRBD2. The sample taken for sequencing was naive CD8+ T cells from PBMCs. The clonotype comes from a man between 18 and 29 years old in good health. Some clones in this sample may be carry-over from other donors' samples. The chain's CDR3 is CASKWTSGRTDTQYF. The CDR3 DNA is TGTGCCAGCAAATGGACTAGCGGGAGAACAGATACGCAGTATTTT.